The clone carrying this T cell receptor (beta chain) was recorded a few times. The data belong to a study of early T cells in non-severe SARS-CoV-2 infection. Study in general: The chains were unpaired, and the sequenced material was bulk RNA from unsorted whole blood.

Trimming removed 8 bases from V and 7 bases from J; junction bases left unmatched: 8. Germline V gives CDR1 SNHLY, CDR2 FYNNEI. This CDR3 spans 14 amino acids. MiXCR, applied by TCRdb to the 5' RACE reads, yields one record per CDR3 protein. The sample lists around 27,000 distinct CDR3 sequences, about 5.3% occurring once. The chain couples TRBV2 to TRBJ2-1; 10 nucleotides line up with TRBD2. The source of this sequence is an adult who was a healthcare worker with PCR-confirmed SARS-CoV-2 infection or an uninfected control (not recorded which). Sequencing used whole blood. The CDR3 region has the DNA TGTGCCAGCCTCTCCAGCGGGGGGGCAAATGAGCAGTTCTTC. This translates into CASLSSGGANEQFF.